Listed below are T cell receptor beta chains from one sample, sequenced in a study of T cell responses to AZD1222 COVID-19 vaccine. TCRdb's copy holds only in-frame clones and misses some; the assay was immunoSEQ multiplex PCR. The sample lists roughly 180,000 clones; 90% to 95% were seen once. The sequencing used peripheral blood, collected 28 days after the second dose of the MenACWY control vaccine. The receptors here all came from an adult who received the MenACWY meningococcal vaccine as a control. Each CDR3 is given with its conserved first and last residue. Rows may omit the clone size; those that give it use once, few, many or a size class.

V gene: TRBV6-2/TRBV6-3
clone size: -
J gene: TRBJ2-2
CDR3 protein: CASSIRGVNTGELFF

V gene: TRBV24-1
clone size: -
J gene: TRBJ1-2
CDR3 protein: CATSDPGKEEGYTF

V gene: TRBV19
clone size: -
J gene: TRBJ2-2
CDR3 protein: CASGGDYSGELFF

V gene: TRBV6-5
clone size: -
J gene: TRBJ1-2
CDR3 protein: CASSRHSVGDYGYTF

V gene: TRBV7-8
clone size: -
J gene: TRBJ1-1
CDR3 protein: CASSLWGSAANTEAFF

V gene: TRBV9
clone size: -
J gene: TRBJ2-1
CDR3 protein: CASSVAMSSYNEQFF

V gene: TRBV7-9
clone size: -
J gene: TRBJ1-5
CDR3 protein: CASSNRGRGVNQPQHF

V gene: TRBV25-1
clone size: -
J gene: TRBJ1-2
CDR3 protein: CASSAHPGQGPYGYTF

V gene: TRBV2
clone size: -
J gene: TRBJ2-3
CDR3 protein: CASRRGGDTQYF

V gene: TRBV11-2
clone size: -
J gene: TRBJ2-1
CDR3 protein: CASSRQGNEQFF

V gene: TRBV3-1/TRBV3-2
clone size: -
J gene: TRBJ1-5
CDR3 protein: CASSQGTHSNQPQHF

V gene: TRBV28
clone size: -
J gene: TRBJ2-1
CDR3 protein: CASSPSLVYNEQFF

V gene: TRBV19
clone size: -
J gene: TRBJ2-5
CDR3 protein: CASGETGVGPKETQYF

V gene: TRBV7-2
clone size: -
J gene: TRBJ1-5
CDR3 protein: CASSLGRGQPQHF

V gene: TRBV19
clone size: -
J gene: TRBJ1-1
CDR3 protein: CASSIRANTEAFF

V gene: TRBV4-3
clone size: -
J gene: TRBJ1-2
CDR3 protein: CASSQGYLGGYTF

V gene: TRBV4-1
clone size: -
J gene: TRBJ1-5
CDR3 protein: CASSQELRQGSYQPQHF

V gene: TRBV6-5
clone size: -
J gene: TRBJ1-3
CDR3 protein: CASSYSTGQAGNTIYF

V gene: TRBV12-3/TRBV12-4
clone size: -
J gene: TRBJ1-1
CDR3 protein: CASSFAENTEAFF

V gene: TRBV28
clone size: few
J gene: TRBJ1-6
CDR3 protein: CASSPPSTGSCHF

V gene: TRBV9
clone size: -
J gene: TRBJ2-2
CDR3 protein: CASSVVPGASTGELFF

V gene: TRBV11-2
clone size: -
J gene: TRBJ1-6
CDR3 protein: CASSLYENSPLHF

V gene: TRBV5-6
clone size: -
J gene: TRBJ2-7
CDR3 protein: CASSSTALRVREQYF

V gene: TRBV11-2
clone size: -
J gene: TRBJ2-7
CDR3 protein: CASSLAGGTYEQYF

V gene: TRBV9
clone size: -
J gene: TRBJ1-2
CDR3 protein: CASAGQGALNGYTF

V gene: TRBV12-3/TRBV12-4
clone size: -
J gene: TRBJ1-5
CDR3 protein: CASGTVPNQPQHF

V gene: TRBV2
clone size: -
J gene: TRBJ1-1
CDR3 protein: CASTAYVGTNTEAFF

V gene: TRBV12-5
clone size: -
J gene: TRBJ2-1
CDR3 protein: CASGTGGPTYNEQFF

V gene: TRBV10-1
clone size: -
J gene: TRBJ2-2
CDR3 protein: CASSDAGPLTGELFF

V gene: TRBV7-9
clone size: -
J gene: TRBJ1-4
CDR3 protein: CASSLDAGNNEKLFF

V gene: TRBV6-5
clone size: -
J gene: TRBJ1-5
CDR3 protein: CASRRTGYSNQPQHF

V gene: TRBV6-5
clone size: -
J gene: TRBJ1-2
CDR3 protein: CASSYGGGGYTF

V gene: TRBV15
clone size: once
J gene: TRBJ1-1
CDR3 protein: CATSREGSTEAFF

V gene: TRBV6-5
clone size: once
J gene: TRBJ1-2
CDR3 protein: CAIGRNYGYTF

V gene: TRBV7-8
clone size: -
J gene: TRBJ1-1
CDR3 protein: CASSLAHGGANEAFF

V gene: TRBV6-2/TRBV6-3
clone size: -
J gene: TRBJ1-5
CDR3 protein: CASSYSVGPQHF

V gene: TRBV24-1
clone size: -
J gene: TRBJ1-5
CDR3 protein: CATSDFVSNQPQHF

V gene: TRBV7-2
clone size: once
J gene: TRBJ2-7
CDR3 protein: CASSLVSHEQYF

V gene: TRBV12-3/TRBV12-4
clone size: -
J gene: TRBJ1-4
CDR3 protein: CASSSAANEKLFF

V gene: TRBV18
clone size: -
J gene: TRBJ2-3
CDR3 protein: CASSPVGTGGKDTQYF

V gene: TRBV6-5
clone size: -
J gene: TRBJ1-3
CDR3 protein: CASSSRDRVSGNTIYF

V gene: TRBV5-1
clone size: -
J gene: TRBJ1-1
CDR3 protein: CASSPLTVNTEAFF

V gene: TRBV2
clone size: -
J gene: TRBJ1-3
CDR3 protein: CASSEGRRVGNTIYF

V gene: TRBV6-1
clone size: once
J gene: TRBJ2-7
CDR3 protein: CASSEGRTYEQYF

V gene: TRBV7-9
clone size: -
J gene: TRBJ1-1
CDR3 protein: CASSTHDGTEAFF

V gene: TRBV11-2
clone size: -
J gene: TRBJ1-4
CDR3 protein: CASSLGTNRREKLFF

V gene: TRBV28
clone size: once
J gene: TRBJ1-2
CDR3 protein: CASSLGGTYGYTF

V gene: TRBV19
clone size: -
J gene: TRBJ1-2
CDR3 protein: CASSLQGHGYTF

V gene: TRBV3-1/TRBV3-2
clone size: -
J gene: TRBJ1-6
CDR3 protein: CASSQDHSNSPLHF

V gene: TRBV6-1
clone size: -
J gene: TRBJ2-1
CDR3 protein: CASSEGGVGLRVPKNEQFF

V gene: TRBV20-1
clone size: -
J gene: TRBJ2-1
CDR3 protein: CSASVASGGNNEQFF

V gene: TRBV24-1
clone size: -
J gene: TRBJ2-5
CDR3 protein: CATSDPGWETQYF